The clone carrying this T cell receptor beta chain was observed at least ten times. Its cognate antigen is unknown. The junction had 8 bases not matched to a gene; V was cut back by 9 bases and J by 3 bases. Germline CDR1 reads MNHEY; CDR2 reads SVGEGT. This CDR3 has 13 residues. This entry comes from a study of T cells after yellow fever vaccination. 5'RACE template switching produced TCR cDNA carrying a universal primer site and UMIs. One entry per CDR3 protein results from TCRdb running MiXCR on the 5' RACE reads. This repertoire shows some 220,000 distinct CDR3 sequences, about 3% found once; its top ten account for around 3.2%. The study's findings and limits: Some clonotypes were seen in both the CD4 and the CD8 compartments. These made up a small share and likely arose from convergent recombination.

The chain uses TRBV6-2 or TRBV6-3 and TRBJ2-7; 7 bases are a match to TRBD1. The sample was CD4+ T cells sorted from PBMCs, taken 10 days after the yellow fever booster vaccination. The TCR was taken from a man in his late teens or twenties who received the YFV17D yellow fever vaccine. The CDR3: CASSGTVNYEQYV. Here the CDR3 DNA reads TGTGCCAGTTCCGGGACAGTTAACTACGAGCAGTACGTC.